Shown below are 10 T cell receptor beta chains from a single sample sequenced in a study of regulatory T cells in long-lasting Graves disease. Time point of the sample: persistent/refractory GD, antithyroid drugs over 5 years with positive TRAb. From PBMCs, RNA was extracted and then used to make the TCR library. For TCR beta, libraries came from iRepertoire HTBI primers and Arm-PCR of CDR3 regions. Via MiXCR, TCRdb re-called the multiplex PCR reads, giving one row per CDR3 protein. Of about 310,000 distinct CDR3 sequences listed, approximately 20% were seen once; the top ten hold roughly three fifths. This sample comprised peripheral blood mononuclear cells (PBMCs), obtained when the disease was refractory, from a patient treated with antithyroid drugs. The origin of the receptors is a female donor with Graves disease.

This clonotype showed up just once. This may be a read error: a much more frequent sequence differs by one nucleotide. The chain links TRBV7-8 to TRBJ2-2; D possibly corresponds to TRBD2 (5 bases). The CDR3 loop spans 16 amino acids. Germline values: CDR1 SGHVS, CDR2 FQNEAQ. DNA of the CDR3: TGTGCCAGCAGCTTACGCCTAGCACCGAACACCGGGGAGCCGTTTTTT. This sequence encodes CASSLRLAPNTGEPFF.

As regards this clonotype: The junction differs from germline at one of its ends, possibly a read error. The rearrangement joins TRBV20-1 to TRBJ2-2, with D maybe TRBD1 (6 bases). Germline lookup yields CDR1 DFQATT and CDR2 SNEGSKA (reference sequence). The CDR3 runs 14 residues. The CDR3 DNA reads TGCAGTGCGAAGACGGGACAAGAGACCGGGAAGCTGTTTTTT. Translation: CSAKTGQETGKLFF.

Many counts were recorded for this clonotype. The chain links TRBV7-2 to TRBJ1-1; TRBD1 matches at 8 bases. The V segment lost 6 bases and the J segment 5 bases; nucleotides outside the gene matches: 8. Looked up from germline, CDR1 is SGHTA and CDR2 is FQGNSA. This CDR3 region has 14 residues. In DNA form, the CDR3 reads TGTGCCAGCAGGGCAACAGGGGGTCGGACTGAAGCTTTCTTT. Encoded protein: CASRATGGRTEAFF.

The genes are TRBV28 and TRBJ2-2; 7 bases agree with TRBD2. V trimming: 1 base; J trimming: 5 bases; junction bases outside the gene matches: 7. The CDR3 runs to 16 residues. Germline V gene sequence: CDR1 MDHEN, CDR2 SYDVKM. In DNA, the CDR3 is TGTGCCAGCAGTTTATTGTGGGAGGGCCGAACCGGGGAGCTGTTTTTT. It specifies CASSLLWEGRTGELFF.

This clonotype was counted at least ten times. The chain carries TRBV7-2 and TRBJ2-7; D gene unclear. Germline CDR1 and CDR2: SGHTA and FQGNSA. The CDR3 is 14 residues long. V lost 2 bases to trimming and J lost 7 bases, with 15 bases between them. The CDR3: CASSLMGTLGEQYF. The CDR3 nucleotides are TGTGCCAGCAGCTTAATGGGCACGCTGGGGGAGCAGTACTTC.

This clonotype came up many times. The V call is TRBV20-1, the J call TRBJ1-5; no definite D call. CDR3 length: 12 amino acids. The V end lost 1 base, the J end lost 7 bases, and 8 bases lay between the germline ends. In germline, CDR1 is DFQATT, CDR2 SNEGSKA (reference sequence). CDR3 residues: CSARVPNQPQHF. As DNA, the CDR3 is TGCAGTGCTAGAGTTCCCAACCAGCCCCAGCATTTT.

The V call is TRBV10-3, the J call TRBJ2-2, with 11 bases fitting TRBD2. The CDR3 loop spans 15 amino acids. The ends lost 3 bases at V and 5 bases at J; junction bases unmatched: 2. Germline loops: CDR1 ENHRY, CDR2 SYGVKD. CDR3 loop: CAISDPSGRTGELFF. CDR3 sequence (DNA): TGTGCCATCAGTGACCCTAGCGGGAGGACCGGGGAGCTGTTTTTT.

This clonotype appeared a few times. The chain joins TRBV30 to TRBJ1-6; D uncertain. Trimming left V 4 bases short and J 8 bases short, with 12 bases between. This CDR3 is built from 13 residues. Germline CDR1 is GTSNPN and CDR2 is SVGIG (reference sequence). The DNA of the CDR3 is TGTGCCTGGACGAACACAAGGGATTCACCCCTCCACTTT. Its protein product is CAWTNTRDSPLHF.

The sample holds a few counts of this clonotype. The chain carries TRBV27 and TRBJ2-4, with 8 bases matching TRBD1. The CDR3 sequence is 16 residues long. V was pared by 3 bases and J by 2 bases, with 6 bases of the junction left unmatched. Germline CDR1 and CDR2: MNHEY and SMNVEV (reference sequence). The CDR3 sequence is CASSLSPGGTKNIQYF. The DNA of the CDR3 is TGTGCCAGCAGTTTGTCCCCAGGGGGCACCAAAAACATTCAGTACTTC.

This clonotype was detected only a few times. This sequence joins TRBV7-9 and TRBJ2-7; 9 nucleotides agree with TRBD1. J was trimmed by 3 bases and V by 5 bases; bases with no gene match: 11. The germline gives CDR1 SEHNR, CDR2 FQNEAQ (reference sequence). The CDR3 length is 16 residues. DNA for the CDR3: TGTGCCAGCAGCCTCCGGGACAGGGTTGGTCTCTACGAGCAGTACTTC. Protein: CASSLRDRVGLYEQYF.